Listed here are 30 T cell receptor beta chains from one sample, sequenced in a study of radiation and T cells in renal cell carcinoma. The time point denotes: blood 4 weeks post-SBRT, at nephrectomy. Regarding treatment: 15 Gy SBRT to primary tumor, nephrectomy 4 weeks later. Assay: immunoSEQ multiplex PCR; the TCRdb copy retains only in-frame clones and omits some. The sample lists over 120,000 clones; around nine tenths were seen once. Here the sequenced sample was blood, taken from a patient whose treatment included radiotherapy and nephrectomy. The receptors originated from a woman aged 45-59 years with renal cell carcinoma.

This chain joins TRBV10-3 and TRBJ2-3; 7 nucleotides line up with TRBD2. This CDR3 is built from 15 residues. The V segment lost 7 bases and the J segment 0 bases; nucleotides outside the gene matches: 7. Germline-derived CDR1 and CDR2 are ENHRY and SYGVKD. The CDR3 is CAITGGGTSTDTQYF. The CDR3 DNA sequence: TGTGCCATCACCGGCGGGGGTACTAGCACAGATACGCAGTATTTT.

The chain combines TRBV18 with TRBJ2-5; TRBD2 matches at 7 bases. Trimming at V came to 2 bases and at J to 2 bases, leaving 5 bases not matched to a gene. This CDR3 has 15 amino acids. CDR1 is KGHSH and CDR2 is LQKENI in the germline V gene. This CDR3 is CASSPKAGVQETQYF. The CDR3 coding sequence is TGTGCCAGCTCACCAAAGGCGGGAGTACAAGAGACCCAGTACTTC.

This clone has a handful of counts. The junction departs from the called germline gene at one end, perhaps through a read error. The rearrangement uses TRBV7-7 and TRBJ2-7, with 10 bases fitting TRBD2. Looked up from germline, CDR1 is SSHAT and CDR2 is FNYEAQ (reference sequence). This CDR3 region has 15 residues. The CDR3 DNA sequence: TGTGCTAGCAGAGGACGACTAGCGGGCCCCATAGGGCAGTACTTC. It translates to CASRGRLAGPIGQYF.

This clone was counted between two and nine times. The V gene is TRBV11-2, the J gene TRBJ1-1; D gene unclear. CDR3 length: 15 amino acids. Germline CDR1 and CDR2: SGHAT and FQNNGV. Trimming left V 1 base short and J 5 bases short, with 14 bases between. The CDR3 region is CASSLAAGLGTEAFF. CDR3 nucleotide sequence: TGTGCCAGCAGCTTAGCCGCGGGATTGGGTACTGAAGCTTTCTTT.

The chain uses TRBV5-1 and TRBJ1-3, with D unresolved. The germline CDR1 and CDR2 sequences are SGHRS and YFSETQ. Trimming cost V 4 bases and J 0 bases, with 11 bases left between them. The CDR3 runs 15 residues. The CDR3 region is CASSPLGTSGNTIYF. The DNA for the CDR3 is TGCGCCAGCAGCCCGCTGGGTACCTCTGGAAACACCATATATTTT. The full variable domain, completed using reference TRBV5-1 and TRBJ1-3, is KAGVTQTPRYLIKTRGQQVTLSCSPISGHRSVSWYQQTPGQGLQFLFEYFSETQRNKGNFPGRFSGRQFSNSRSEMNVSTLELGDSALYLCASSPLGTSGNTIYFGEGSWLTVV.

This sequence joins TRBV18 and TRBJ2-7; the D is unclear. CDR1 is KGHSH and CDR2 is LQKENI in the germline V gene. This CDR3 is built from 13 residues. Trimming stripped 3 bases from V and 2 bases from J, with 8 bases between. As DNA, the CDR3 is TGTGCCAGCTCACCTTCGACGGCCTACGAGCAGTACTTC. Translation gives CASSPSTAYEQYF.

This chain joins TRBV6-5 and TRBJ2-5; either TRBD1 or TRBD2 may fit D (5 bases each). The J call may be mistaken, given a closer DNA end match to TRBJ2-7. CDR1 is MNHEY and CDR2 is SVGAGI in the germline V gene. This CDR3 has 15 amino acids. The CDR3 here is CASSQTPGPTYEQYF. The CDR3 DNA reads as TGTGCCAGCAGTCAAACACCGGGACCAACCTACGAGCAGTACTTC.

This clone was recorded once. This rearrangement joins TRBV6-1 to TRBJ1-5, with D unclear. The length of the CDR3 is 13 residues. Per germline, CDR1 MNHNS and CDR2 SASEGT. V was clipped by 2 bases and J by 5 bases, with 7 bases between them. The DNA of the CDR3 is TGTGCCAGCAGTGAAACATTACATCAGCCCCAGCATTTT. It is translated as CASSETLHQPQHF.

The chain combines TRBV7-2 with TRBJ1-2; possibly TRBD1 for D (5 bases). CDR3 length: 16 residues. Trimming took 1 base from V and 1 from J, leaving 13 bases between them. Per the germline V gene, CDR1 is SGHTA and CDR2 is FQGNSA. CDR3 in amino acids: CASSLGRGRHNYGYTF. The CDR3 DNA reads as TGTGCCAGCAGCTTAGGTCGGGGACGTCATAACTATGGCTACACCTTC.

The V and J genes are TRBV5-1 and TRBJ2-2, with 7 positions matching TRBD2. The germline V gene has CDR1 SGHRS and CDR2 YFSETQ. This CDR3 is built from 15 residues. The V segment lost 2 bases and the J segment 2 bases; nucleotides outside the gene matches: 3. CDR3 residues: CASSLLAPNTGELFF. CDR3 bases: TGCGCCAGCAGCTTACTAGCGCCCAACACCGGGGAGCTGTTTTTT.

The gene calls are TRBV18 and TRBJ1-1, with D perhaps TRBD1 (5 bases). Trimming stripped 2 bases from V and 1 base from J, with 14 bases between. The CDR3 consists of 16 residues. Germline V gene data show CDR1 as KGHSH and CDR2 as LQKENI. DNA of the CDR3: TGTGCCAGCTCACCATCGATTTCGGGGGGGAACACTGAAGCTTTCTTT. Protein sequence: CASSPSISGGNTEAFF. Drawing the rest from reference TRBV18 and TRBJ1-1, the complete variable domain is NAGVMQNPRHLVRRRGQEARLRCSPMKGHSHVYWYRQLPEEGLKFMVYLQKENIIDESGMPKERFSAEFPKEGPSILRIQQVVRGDSAAYFCASSPSISGGNTEAFFGQGTRLTVV.

This chain joins TRBV10-1 and TRBJ2-2; D is perhaps TRBD1 (6 bases). Germline V gene lookup returns CDR1 WNHNN and CDR2 SYGVQD (reference sequence). Trimming pared 0 bases from V and 1 base from J, leaving 9 bases between. The CDR3 is 16 amino acids. CDR3 in amino acids: CASSESTGQNTGELFF. The CDR3 DNA is TGCGCCAGCAGTGAGTCAACAGGGCAGAACACCGGGGAGCTGTTTTTT.

The CDR3 DNA sequence: TGTGCCAGTAGTGGGGGACAGGGGGTAAATACGCAGTATTTT. As protein: CASSGGQGVNTQYF. The rearrangement joins TRBV19 to TRBJ2-3; 11 positions agree with TRBD1. CDR1 is LNHDA, CDR2 SQIVND, per germline (reference sequence). CDR3 length equals 14 residues. After removal of 5 bases from V and 7 bases from J, the junction contained 5 bases not matched to a gene.

This clone was counted a single time. This sample includes further DNA sequences coding for the same CDR3. V gene TRBV7-2 combines with J gene TRBJ2-7, with 12 bases aligning to TRBD2. CDR1 SGHTA and CDR2 FQGNSA come from the germline V gene. Unmatched junction bases numbered 2, after V lost 5 bases and J lost 3 bases. There are 14 residues in the CDR3. Written as DNA, the CDR3 is TGTGCCAGCAGCCCGACTAGCGGGAGCTACGAGCAGTACTTC. Its protein is CASSPTSGSYEQYF.

The CDR3 DNA reads TGCGCCAGCAGCCAAGTATTCGCAGGGGGTAGGACAGATACGCAGTATTTT. Protein sequence: CASSQVFAGGRTDTQYF. The chain joins TRBV4-3 to TRBJ2-3; TRBD1 matches at 7 bases. J lost 3 bases, V lost 1 base, and 10 bases had no gene match. The CDR3 runs 17 residues. The V gene's germline CDR1 is LGHNA and CDR2 YSLEER.

Concerning this clone: Other DNA sequences from this sample encode an identical CDR3 as well. The rearrangement links TRBV7-2 to TRBJ1-6; 7 bases fit TRBD1. In germline, CDR1 is SGHTA, CDR2 FQGNSA. Trimming took 0 bases from V and 7 from J; bases not matched to a gene: 3. The CDR3 sequence is 15 residues long. CDR3 loop: CASSLAGQTNSPLHF. CDR3 nucleotide sequence: TGTGCCAGCAGCTTAGCGGGACAGACAAATTCACCCCTCCACTTT.

This clone was recorded a few times. The rearrangement uses TRBV29-1 and TRBJ2-1, with 12 bases identical to TRBD2. The ends lost 3 bases at V and 4 bases at J; junction bases unmatched: 7. Germline CDR1 is SQVTM and CDR2 is ANQGSEA. This CDR3 is built from 16 residues. The CDR3 loop is CSVDASGRAGYNEQFF. CDR3 coding DNA: TGCAGCGTTGACGCTAGCGGGAGGGCCGGGTACAATGAGCAGTTCTTC.

V is TRBV19 and J is TRBJ1-3, with D unresolved. This CDR3 is 14 amino acids long. V dropped 3 bases and J dropped 3 bases, with 9 bases sitting between them. Germline V gene sequence: CDR1 LNHDA, CDR2 SQIVND (reference sequence). As DNA, the CDR3 is TGTGCCAGTAGTATTTACCAGGATGGAAACACCATATATTTT. Translated: CASSIYQDGNTIYF.

This clone appeared a single time. V usage is TRBV4-3 and J usage is TRBJ2-4; possible D gene TRBD1, 5 bases. V was clipped by 0 bases and J by 1 base, with 13 bases between them. The CDR3 loop spans 17 amino acids. Germline V lookup: CDR1 LGHNA, CDR2 YSLEER. The CDR3 bases are TGCGCCAGCAGCCAAGACCTCTTGACAGTGGCCAAAAACATTCAGTACTTC. As protein: CASSQDLLTVAKNIQYF.

The chain has TRBV18 and TRBJ1-6; 7 positions match TRBD1. V lost 3 bases, J lost 0 bases, and 11 bases stayed unmatched. Germline V lookup: CDR1 KGHSH, CDR2 LQKENI. This CDR3 has 19 residues. CDR3 in DNA: TGTGCCAGCTCACCGGGGACAGCCCTCCTAAGCTCCTATAATTCACCCCTCCACTTT. It translates to CASSPGTALLSSYNSPLHF.

The chain links TRBV15 to TRBJ2-3; TRBD1 matches at 7 bases. Germline lookup yields CDR1 LNHNV and CDR2 YYDKDF (reference sequence). With V trimmed by 8 bases and J by 3 bases, 17 bases remained unmatched. This CDR3 contains 17 residues. CDR3 region: CATHEDRVTHGTDTQYF. CDR3 DNA: TGTGCCACCCATGAAGACAGGGTAACTCATGGAACAGATACGCAGTATTTT.

The V call is TRBV2, the J call TRBJ2-5, with 8 bases aligning to TRBD2. The V and J ends lost 4 bases and 5 bases, in that order; junction bases with no gene match: 6. Germline V gives CDR1 SNHLY, CDR2 FYNNEI. The CDR3 consists of 14 residues. The CDR3 DNA is TGTGCCAGCAGTGTTTACCAGCGGGAGGAGACCCAGTACTTC. This translates into CASSVYQREETQYF.

The chain recombines TRBV4-3 with TRBJ2-3, with D perhaps matching TRBD2 (5 bases). With 1 base removed from V and 1 base from J, the gap between germline ends came to 15 bases. CDR1 is LGHNA and CDR2 is YSLEER in the germline V gene. The CDR3 runs 17 residues. The CDR3 sequence is CASSQGITGAGTDTQYF. CDR3 sequence (DNA): TGCGCCAGCAGCCAAGGCATAACTGGAGCGGGCACAGATACGCAGTATTTT.

The chain combines TRBV6-6 with TRBJ2-3; a weak D match, TRBD2 (6 bases). Germline V gene lookup returns CDR1 MNHNY and CDR2 SVGAGI (reference sequence). The length of the CDR3 is 15 residues. V was clipped by 6 bases and J by 1 base, with 14 bases between them. CDR3 sequence: CASRGGPEGTDTQYF. As DNA, the CDR3 is TGTGCCAGCAGGGGGGGACCCGAAGGCACAGATACGCAGTATTTT.

The chain carries TRBV19 and TRBJ1-2; D remains unclear. CDR3 length: 14 amino acids. CDR1 is LNHDA and CDR2 is SQIVND in the germline V gene (reference sequence). Between the trimmed V and J ends, which lost 8 bases and 3 bases, there was a span of 16 bases. CDR3 in amino acids: CASGPADSYYGYTF. CDR3 nucleotide sequence: TGTGCCAGTGGGCCGGCCGACTCATACTATGGCTACACCTTC.

The CDR3 bases are TGTGCCAGCAGCCCCCAGACCGGGACTGTCCATGAAAAACTGTTTTTT. It specifies CASSPQTGTVHEKLFF. The V call is TRBV7-2, the J call TRBJ1-4; D possibly corresponds to TRBD1 (5 bases). The CDR3 extends over 16 amino acids. Per the germline V gene, CDR1 is SGHTA and CDR2 is FQGNSA. The V end was cut by 5 bases, the J end by 6 bases, with 19 bases between.

The chain combines TRBV5-1 with TRBJ2-1; D is uncertain. Between the trimmed V and J ends, which lost 3 bases and 0 bases, there was a span of 10 bases. Germline V gene data show CDR1 as SGHRS and CDR2 as YFSETQ. This CDR3 has 15 residues. The CDR3 bases are TGCGCCAGCAGCTCCCGGGCGAGCTCCTACAATGAGCAGTTCTTC. It is translated as CASSSRASSYNEQFF. The whole variable domain, remainder taken from reference TRBV5-1 and TRBJ2-1, is KAGVTQTPRYLIKTRGQQVTLSCSPISGHRSVSWYQQTPGQGLQFLFEYFSETQRNKGNFPGRFSGRQFSNSRSEMNVSTLELGDSALYLCASSSRASSYNEQFFGPGTRLTVL.

The chain carries TRBV7-9 and TRBJ1-3; no clear D. Trimming took off 5 bases at V and 0 bases at J, with 11 bases between the two ends. Germline CDR1 SEHNR, CDR2 FQNEAQ (reference sequence). The length of the CDR3 is 15 residues. CDR3 amino acids: CASSRGGDSGNTIYF. The CDR3 nucleotides read TGTGCCAGCAGCAGAGGTGGGGACTCTGGAAACACCATATATTTT.

The chain has TRBV27 and TRBJ2-2, with 7 bases that match TRBD1. The CDR3 is 15 amino acids. Per the germline V gene, CDR1 is MNHEY and CDR2 is SMNVEV (reference sequence). Losses at the gene ends were 6 bases for V and 1 base for J; bases not matched to a gene: 5. CDR3 region: CASRQGQQNTGELFF. For the CDR3, the DNA is TGTGCCAGCAGGCAGGGACAGCAGAACACCGGGGAGCTGTTTTTT.

The gene calls are TRBV5-5 and TRBJ2-1; TRBD2 aligns across 7 bases. The CDR3 loop spans 14 amino acids. Germline V CDR1 and CDR2: SGHKS, YYEKEE (reference sequence). Losses at the gene ends were 4 bases for V and 7 bases for J; bases not matched to a gene: 8. Here the CDR3 reads CASSLPLGRNEQFF. DNA for the CDR3: TGTGCCAGCAGCCTTCCCCTCGGGAGGAATGAGCAGTTCTTC.